The rows below give T cell receptor beta chains drawn from one sample of a study of T cell changes during pregnancy in multiple sclerosis. The protocol was immunoSEQ multiplex PCR, while the TCRdb copy is restricted to in-frame clones and leaves out a portion. The sample lists under 80,000 clones; 75% to 95% were seen once. Sample: CD4+ T cells from peripheral blood mononuclear cells, taken in the second trimester of pregnancy. Receptors originate from a female donor with multiple sclerosis, enrolled in a pregnancy study. Both conserved end residues are part of each CDR3. Fields, in order: J gene, CDR3 length, clone size, D gene, V gene, CDR3 DNA, CDR3 protein. D genes are given only for firm matches. The size of a clone is reported for some rows only, either as once, few or many, or as a class for expanded clones.

TRBJ2-6 15 . . TRBV19 TGTGCCAGTACCGTCAGGACAGCTGGGGCCAACGTCCTGACTTTC CASTVRTAGANVLTF
TRBJ2-7 14 . . TRBV19 TGTGCCAGTAGTGTAAGCTGGAGCTCCTACGAGCAGTACTTC CASSVSWSSYEQYF
TRBJ2-7 14 once . TRBV6-1 TGTGCCACCCTGCGGGCAGGTTTGTCCTACGAGCAGTACTTC CATLRAGLSYEQYF
TRBJ2-7 14 . TRBD1 TRBV5-4 TGTGCCAGCAGCTTGTGGGACAGTTCCTACGAGCAGTACTTC CASSLWDSSYEQYF
TRBJ1-2 17 . . TRBV5-6 TGTGCCAGCAGCTTGATCGGGCAGGGGTTTTTCTCCTATGGCTACACCTTC CASSLIGQGFFSYGYTF
TRBJ1-5 14 . . TRBV4-2 TGTGCCAGCAGCGGGGAGACTAGCAATCAGCCCCAGCATTTT CASSGETSNQPQHF
TRBJ2-5 17 . TRBD2 TRBV11-3 TGTGCCAGCAGCCACGGTCTCGGTCTAGCGGACAAAGAGACCCAGTACTTC CASSHGLGLADKETQYF
TRBJ2-1 13 few TRBD1 TRBV7-2 TGTGCCAGCAGCCGAACAGGGGGCTCTGAGCAGTTCTTC CASSRTGGSEQFF
TRBJ2-5 13 . . TRBV6-5 TGTGCCAGCAGGGCCGGGAGTTTGGAGACCCAGTACTTC CASRAGSLETQYF
TRBJ1-1 15 . TRBD1 TRBV19 TGTGCCAGTAGTATAGTCGCGGGACAGGGGGCGAGTGCTTTCTTT CASSIVAGQGASAFF
TRBJ2-7 18 . TRBD2 TRBV10-1 TGCGCCAGCAGTGATCGGGGGGGCTTGACATTTGGTGGGTGGGAGCAGTACTTC CASSDRGGLTFGGWEQYF
TRBJ2-3 15 . . TRBV9 TGTGCCAGCAGCGTAGGAGGGTGGGACACAGATACGCAGTATTTT CASSVGGWDTDTQYF
TRBJ2-3 15 . . TRBV18 TGTGCCAGCTCACCCTCGACTAGTCCCACAGATACGCAGTATTTT CASSPSTSPTDTQYF
TRBJ1-2 14 . . TRBV21-1 TGTGCCAGCAGCCCCTGGGTACAGGGCTATGGCTACACCTTC CASSPWVQGYGYTF
TRBJ2-3 17 . TRBD2 TRBV5-4 TGTGCCAGCAGCTCTGGGACTAGCGGGAGGAACACAGATACGCAGTATTTT CASSSGTSGRNTDTQYF
TRBJ2-7 16 . . TRBV18 TGTGCCAGCTCACCCACAGCCGACCCTCTTCGCTACGAGCAGTACTTC CASSPTADPLRYEQYF
TRBJ1-1 15 . . TRBV11-3 TGTGCCAGCAAATCGGGGAGGGCACGGAACACTGAAGCTTTCTTT CASKSGRARNTEAFF
TRBJ2-5 15 . . TRBV28 TGTGCCAGCAGTGAAAACACCAGGGTCGGGGAGACCCAGTACTTC CASSENTRVGETQYF
TRBJ1-6 15 . TRBD1 TRBV10-3 TGTGCCATCAGTGGAACGGGACAGGGAAATTCACCCCTCCACTTT CAISGTGQGNSPLHF
TRBJ2-5 16 . TRBD2 TRBV5-4 TGTGCCAGCAGCTTGGAGGGAGCGGGAGGAGGGGAGACCCAGTACTTC CASSLEGAGGGETQYF
TRBJ2-1 16 . TRBD2 TRBV4-1 TGCGCCAGCAGCCAAGGTATAGCGGGAGGTCGGAGTAAGCAGTTCTTC CASSQGIAGGRSKQFF
TRBJ1-2 14 . . TRBV14 TGTGCCAGCAGCCAAGTAGCCGGGTCTGGGGGCTACACCTTC CASSQVAGSGGYTF
TRBJ1-1 17 . . TRBV5-5 TGTGCCAGCAGCGCCCGAGGAGGAATCTATTCGAACACTGAAGCTTTCTTT CASSARGGIYSNTEAFF
TRBJ2-1 16 . TRBD2 TRBV4-1 TGCGCCAGCAGCCAAGATAGGATAGCGGGTGGAAATGAGCAGTTCTTC CASSQDRIAGGNEQFF
TRBJ1-2 16 . . TRBV29-1 TGCAGCGTTGATGCAAGGACTGGGGTTACTAACTATGGCTACACCTTC CSVDARTGVTNYGYTF
TRBJ2-7 12 . TRBD1 TRBV30 TGTGCCTTCGGGACAGGGCCCTACGAGCAGTACTTC CAFGTGPYEQYF
TRBJ2-3 16 . TRBD2 TRBV6-6 TGTGCCAGCAGTTACGGGAGTAGCGGGAGGGCAGATACGCAGTATTTT CASSYGSSGRADTQYF
TRBJ2-2 14 once . TRBV7-3 TGTGCCAGCAGCCAGGGGTGGGGTACCGGGGAGCTGTTTTTT CASSQGWGTGELFF
TRBJ1-1 14 . . TRBV7-2 TGTGCCAGCAGAAGGGCCCGGGGGGACACTGAAGCTTTCTTT CASRRARGDTEAFF
TRBJ1-1 11 . . TRBV5-1 TGCGCCAGCACAGGGAACACTGAAGCTTTCTTT CASTGNTEAFF
TRBJ1-5 14 . . TRBV9 TGTGCCAGCAGCGTAGGAGAAGGACTTCAGCCCCAGCATTTT CASSVGEGLQPQHF